This passage covers 17 T cell receptor beta chains from one sample sequenced in a study of T cells in localized non-small cell lung cancer. TCRdb's table, derived via immunoSEQ multiplex PCR, lists solely in-frame clones and lacks some. The sample includes 12,000 to 15,000 clones, 65% to 85% of them seen just once. The source material was peripheral blood, sampled before any cancer treatment. The receptor source for this set is a female donor older than 55 with stage I squamous cell lung carcinoma.

The chain uses TRBV7-2 and TRBJ2-7, with D tentatively TRBD1 (5 bases). Trimming pared 1 base from V and 3 bases from J, leaving 13 bases between. The CDR3 has 15 residues. Germline V lookup: CDR1 SGHTA, CDR2 FQGNSA. For the CDR3, the DNA is TGTGCCAGCAGCTTAGATGGGGCGAAAATCTACGAGCAGTACTTC. Protein sequence: CASSLDGAKIYEQYF.

The rearrangement links TRBV7-9 to TRBJ2-7; the D gene is possibly TRBD1 (5 bases). The CDR3 is 14 residues long. Per germline, CDR1 SEHNR and CDR2 FQNEAQ (reference sequence). Trimming took off 1 base at V and 3 bases at J, with 10 bases between the two ends. CDR3 sequence (DNA): TGTGCCAGCAGCTTAGGCAGGGTAGGCTACGAGCAGTACTTC. Protein sequence: CASSLGRVGYEQYF.

The chain has TRBV18 and TRBJ2-2; TRBD2 is a possible D gene (6 bases). V was cut by 2 bases and J by 3 bases, with 10 bases left in between. The CDR3 sequence is 15 residues long. CDR1 is KGHSH, CDR2 LQKENI, per germline. The CDR3 protein is CASSPNSGDTGELFF. In DNA form, the CDR3 reads TGTGCCAGCTCACCAAATTCGGGGGACACCGGGGAGCTGTTTTTT.

Concerning this clone: One end of the junction fails to match germline, which may point to a read error. The gene calls are TRBV7-7 and TRBJ2-1, with 11 bases fitting TRBD2. The CDR3 runs 17 residues. Germline assignment: CDR1 SSHAT and CDR2 FNYEAQ (reference sequence). Here the CDR3 reads CASSPLGRLAGGHEQFF. Written as DNA, the CDR3 is TGTGCTAGCAGCCCGCTGGGTAGGCTAGCGGGGGGCCATGAGCAGTTCTTC.

The chain combines TRBV7-2 with TRBJ2-1; 8 bases map to TRBD2. CDR3 length: 13 amino acids. The ends lost 3 bases at V and 6 bases at J; junction bases unmatched: 1. Germline V gene sequence: CDR1 SGHTA, CDR2 FQGNSA. CDR3 protein: CASSFTSGNEQFF. CDR3 bases: TGTGCCAGCAGCTTTACTAGCGGCAATGAGCAGTTCTTC.

The chain links TRBV30 to TRBJ2-7; a weak D match, TRBD1 (6 bases). V gave up 3 bases and J gave up 7 bases, with 16 bases separating them. The CDR3 extends over 13 amino acids. Germline V gene data show CDR1 as GTSNPN and CDR2 as SVGIG (reference sequence). CDR3 nucleotides: TGTGCCTGGAGAGCCGAAATAAGGGGGGAGCAGTACTTC. Protein: CAWRAEIRGEQYF.

The CDR3 DNA follows: TGTGCTAGTGCCTCCCCCCGCCCGGAAGTAGGGTCTGGAAACACCATATATTTT. Encoded protein: CASASPRPEVGSGNTIYF. The chain has TRBV12-5 and TRBJ1-3, with unresolved D. Germline loops: CDR1 LGHNT, CDR2 FRNRAP. The CDR3 is 18 amino acids. With 7 bases removed from V and 1 base from J, the gap between germline ends came to 23 bases.

The rearrangement links TRBV2 to TRBJ1-5; 7 bases line up with TRBD1. The V segment lost 1 base and the J segment 3 bases; nucleotides outside the gene matches: 3. Germline assignment: CDR1 SNHLY and CDR2 FYNNEI. This CDR3 is 15 amino acids long. CDR3 residues: CASSEGQGVNQPQHF. DNA for the CDR3: TGTGCCAGCAGTGAAGGGCAGGGGGTCAATCAGCCCCAGCATTTT.

The chain carries TRBV5-8 and TRBJ1-2; TRBD1 aligns across 7 bases. CDR1 is SGHTS, CDR2 YDEGEE, per germline. The CDR3 covers 14 residues. Germline trimming cut 1 base from V and 4 bases from J; bases unmatched to any gene: 4. CDR3 sequence reads: CASSLTGDLYGYTF. In nucleotides, the CDR3 is TGTGCCAGCAGCTTGACAGGGGACCTCTATGGCTACACCTTC.

This sequence joins TRBV4-3 and TRBJ2-6, with a weak D call TRBD2 (6 bases). Germline V gene lookup returns CDR1 LGHNA and CDR2 YSLEER. V was clipped by 5 bases and J by 0 bases, with 8 bases between them. The CDR3 is made up of 15 amino acids. CDR3 protein: CASSSGVSGANVLTF. The CDR3, as DNA: TGCGCCAGCAGCTCGGGGGTCTCTGGGGCCAACGTCCTGACTTTC.

The genes are TRBV28 and TRBJ1-1; 9 bases are a match to TRBD1. V lost 4 bases, J lost 5 bases, and 14 bases stayed unmatched. Germline-derived CDR1 and CDR2 are MDHEN and SYDVKM. This CDR3 is 17 amino acids long. CDR3 in DNA: TGTGCCAGCAGTTCTTTCTCAACCCGACAGGGGGGGACTGAAGCTTTCTTT. This translates into CASSSFSTRQGGTEAFF.

J is TRBJ2-7 and V is TRBV9; D is ambiguous. V lost 0 bases and J 2 bases, leaving 12 bases between the germline ends. The germline V gene has CDR1 SGDLS and CDR2 YYNGEE. The CDR3 sequence is 15 residues long. In DNA, the CDR3 is TGTGCCAGCAGCGTAGAGGCGGCCTCCCCCTACGAGCAGTACTTC. The encoded protein is CASSVEAASPYEQYF.

This clone was observed a few times. J is TRBJ1-5 and V is TRBV2; D is possibly TRBD1 (6 bases). The CDR3 extends over 14 amino acids. Trimming pared 7 bases from V and 2 bases from J, leaving 12 bases between. Looked up from germline, CDR1 is SNHLY and CDR2 is FYNNEI. The CDR3 DNA reads as TGTGCCAGCACCTGGGGGCAGCGCAATCAGCCCCAGCATTTT. This sequence encodes CASTWGQRNQPQHF.

The chain is built from TRBV7-9 and TRBJ1-4; a possible D gene is TRBD1 (5 bases). This CDR3 spans 14 amino acids. V lost 5 bases, J lost 8 bases, and 15 bases lay in between. Germline assignment: CDR1 SEHNR and CDR2 FQNEAQ (reference sequence). The DNA of the CDR3 is TGTGCCAGCAGCCAAGGGGCAGGGAACGAAAAACTGTTTTTT. As protein: CASSQGAGNEKLFF. The complete variable domain, with remaining parts taken from reference TRBV7-9 and TRBJ1-4, reads DTGVSQNPRHKITKRGQNVTFRCDPISEHNRLYWYRQTLGQGPEFLTYFQNEAQLEKSRLLSDRFSAERPKGSFSTLEIQRTEQGDSAMYLCASSQGAGNEKLFFGSGTQLSVL.

This chain joins TRBV4-3 and TRBJ2-1; D might be TRBD1 (5 bases). CDR1 and CDR2 from the germline V gene are LGHNA and YSLEER. V lost 1 base and J 4 bases, leaving 14 bases between the germline ends. The CDR3 contains 16 residues. The CDR3 region has the DNA TGCGCCAGCAGCCAAGGAGTAGGGCAGGGATACAATGAGCAGTTCTTC. Translation: CASSQGVGQGYNEQFF.

The chain joins TRBV29-1 to TRBJ1-2; D gene uncertain. The CDR3 is 14 residues long. Trimming took off 2 bases at V and 4 bases at J, with 14 bases between the two ends. Germline CDR1 reads SQVTM; CDR2 reads ANQGSEA. This CDR3 reads CSVERDTSSYGYTF. The CDR3 coding sequence is TGCAGCGTTGAAAGGGATACCTCGTCCTATGGCTACACCTTC. The entire variable domain, with the rest obtained from reference TRBV29-1 and TRBJ1-2, is as follows: SAVISQKPSRDICQRGTSLTIQCQVDSQVTMMFWYRQQPGQSLTLIATANQGSEATYESGFVIDKFPISRPNLTFSTLTVSNMSPEDSSIYLCSVERDTSSYGYTFGSGTRLTVV.

This clone was observed a handful of times. The gene calls are TRBV9 and TRBJ2-5; possible D gene TRBD1, 5 bases. CDR3 length: 13 residues. Germline lookup yields CDR1 SGDLS and CDR2 YYNGEE. The ends were cut back, 4 bases at V and 5 bases at J, with 12 bases in the middle. CDR3 protein: CASSRRVRETQYF. For the CDR3, the DNA is TGTGCCAGCAGCCGCAGGGTCCGCGAGACCCAGTACTTC.